The following is a T cell receptor (beta chain) sequence with its context. What it binds is not known. This sample was included in a study of shared clonotypes between healthy human individuals. Whole-study context: Every donor yielded three CD4 naive, three CD4 memory, two CD8 naive and one CD8 memory plate.

Terminally differentiated effector memory CD45RA+ cells were excluded by CCR7 positive selection of CD45RO-negative cells. Some clones are missing from TCRdb's copy, which holds only in-frame ones; the method was immunoSEQ multiplex PCR. The sample contains around 640,000 clones, approximately 96% of which appear only once. Whole-study findings and limits: Between four donors, naive CD4 clonotypes were shared at a level of around 4.8%. What naive subsets generally showed was a larger estimated richness than memory subsets showed.

Sequencing used naive CD8+ T cells sorted from blood. This receptor was taken from a woman between 25 and 40 years old in good health.

The chain's CDR3 is CASRVPGNEQFF. CDR3 sequence (DNA): TGTGCCAGCAGGGTCCCTGGGAATGAGCAGTTCTTC. The rearrangement uses TRBV2 and TRBJ2-1; D unresolved. With 6 bases removed from V and 7 bases from J, the gap between germline ends came to 10 bases. Germline V gene data show CDR1 as SNHLY and CDR2 as FYNNEI. CDR3 length: 12 residues.